The present TCR beta chain was sequenced within a study of cytomegalovirus exposure and HLA in healthy donors. Study-level background: HLA-typed donors contributed approximately 86 million unique TCRs, which were held in an early data release. Study-wide findings and caveats: Researchers reportedly found TCR beta sequences accurately predicted most subjects' HLA-A and HLA-B alleles. A later analysis linked around 15,000 TCR beta sequences to HLA alleles at 0.05 false discovery rate.

The PCR had 60 Vbeta and 13 Jbeta primers. Libraries were prepared by immunoSEQ multiplex PCR; TCRdb keeps only in-frame clonotypes and omits some of them. The sample consists of 100,000 to 150,000 clones, roughly four fifths of them appearing once. Of note for this clone: The antigen is unknown.

The V and J ends lost 3 bases and 3 bases respectively, with 12 bases between them. This CDR3 is 15 amino acids long. Germline lookup yields CDR1 SGHRS and CDR2 YFSETQ. The V gene is TRBV5-1, the J gene TRBJ2-2, with D possibly TRBD1 on 6 matching bases. The TCR sequence derives from a man aged 45 to 65 in good health and CMV-seronegative. The material sequenced was PBMCs. CDR3: CASSSRDTYTGELFF. CDR3 sequence (DNA): TGCGCCAGCAGCTCTAGGGACACTTACACCGGGGAGCTGTTTTTT.